The 28 T cell receptor beta chains below all came from one sample that was sequenced in a study of shared clonotypes between healthy human individuals. Only in-frame clones appear in the TCRdb table, and some are missing; sequencing was by immunoSEQ multiplex PCR. The table records roughly 1 million clones, about 75% of them present only once. Sequenced: memory CD4+ T cells sorted from blood. As for subset: CD45RA-negative fraction. The receptors stem from a man aged 18 to 29 in good health.

With regard to this clone: Other nucleotide sequences in the sample specify the same CDR3. V gene TRBV7-2 combines with J gene TRBJ2-7; 14 bases match TRBD2. Germline CDR1 is SGHTA and CDR2 is FQGNSA. Trimming took 1 base from V and 6 from J; bases not matched to a gene: 2. The CDR3 runs to 15 residues. This chain's CDR3 is CASSLGGLAGGEQYF. CDR3 bases: TGTGCCAGCAGCTTAGGCGGACTAGCGGGGGGCGAGCAGTACTTC.

The chain is built from TRBV9 and TRBJ2-6; D unclear. This CDR3 has 16 amino acids. Per germline, CDR1 SGDLS and CDR2 YYNGEE. Between the trimmed V and J ends, which lost 4 bases and 1 base, there was a span of 12 bases. This chain's CDR3 is CASSPSGSSGANVLTF. The CDR3 DNA reads TGTGCCAGCAGCCCGTCGGGCTCATCTGGGGCCAACGTCCTGACTTTC.

The chain links TRBV2 to TRBJ2-2; D is tentatively TRBD1 or TRBD2 (5 bases each). The CDR3 sequence is 15 residues long. V was trimmed by 3 bases and J by 1 base, leaving 9 bases between them. Looked up from germline, CDR1 is SNHLY and CDR2 is FYNNEI. CDR3 DNA sequence: TGTGCCAGCAGTGACTGGGACCTGAACACCGGGGAGCTGTTTTTT. Translating it yields CASSDWDLNTGELFF.

The CDR3: CACGDWGFF. The CDR3 nucleotides are TGTGCCTGCGGGGATTGGGGTTTCTTT. The chain carries TRBV19 and TRBJ1-1; D is undetermined. Germline V gene data show CDR1 as LNHDA and CDR2 as SQIVND (reference sequence). This CDR3 has 9 amino acids. V lost 11 bases and J 13 bases, leaving 14 bases between the germline ends.

This clone was recorded once. J is TRBJ1-2 and V is TRBV7-9; D not certain. Germline lookup yields CDR1 SEHNR and CDR2 FQNEAQ (reference sequence). The CDR3 has 19 amino acids. V was shortened by 10 bases and J by 4 bases, with 34 bases between the two germline ends. CDR3 sequence: CATKRGGSWLATLSYGYTF. CDR3 coding DNA: TGTGCCACCAAAAGAGGAGGGTCCTGGCTCGCCACCCTTTCCTATGGCTACACCTTC.

The rearrangement links TRBV28 to TRBJ1-5; 10 bases fit TRBD1. V lost 5 bases to trimming and J lost 6 bases; unmatched junction nucleotides: 10. Germline CDR1 and CDR2: MDHEN and SYDVKM. The CDR3 spans 16 residues. CDR3 region: CASSLTGTGVIQPQHF. CDR3 sequence (DNA): TGTGCCAGCAGTCTAACCGGGACAGGGGTAATTCAGCCCCAGCATTTT. The entire variable domain, with the rest obtained from reference TRBV28 and TRBJ1-5, is as follows: DVKVTQSSRYLVKRTGEKVFLECVQDMDHENMFWYRQDPGLGLRLIYFSYDVKMKEKGDIPEGYSVSREKKERFSLILESASTNQTSMYLCASSLTGTGVIQPQHFGDGTRLSIL.

The chain links TRBV27 to TRBJ1-1; D perhaps matches TRBD1 (5 bases). V was cut by 6 bases and J by 4 bases, with 21 bases left in between. The germline CDR1 and CDR2 sequences are MNHEY and SMNVEV (reference sequence). This CDR3 is built from 16 residues. CDR3 residues: CASSNIHPGESTEAFF. The CDR3 DNA sequence: TGTGCCAGCAGCAACATCCACCCGGGGGAGAGCACTGAAGCTTTCTTT.

This clone was observed a single time. J is TRBJ2-5 and V is TRBV7-2; D unclear. The CDR3 covers 16 residues. Germline CDR1 reads SGHTA; CDR2 reads FQGNSA. Trimming shortened V by 1 base and J by 1 base, and 13 bases separated the two germline ends. The DNA of the CDR3 is TGTGCCAGCAGCTTAGTCCTTCCACGGAGCCAAGAGACCCAGTACTTC. This encodes CASSLVLPRSQETQYF.

Concerning this clone: Other DNA sequences in this sample translate to the same CDR3. CDR3 coding DNA: TGTGCCAGCTCACCGCAGAGGGATCAGCCCCAGCATTTT. Amino acid sequence: CASSPQRDQPQHF. The chain carries TRBV18 and TRBJ1-5, with no clear D. The V end was cut by 3 bases, the J end by 5 bases, with 8 bases between. Germline V gives CDR1 KGHSH, CDR2 LQKENI. CDR3 length: 13 amino acids.

V gene TRBV29-1 combines with J gene TRBJ2-7, with a weak D call TRBD2 (7 bases). The CDR3 is made up of 12 amino acids. Germline-derived CDR1 and CDR2 are SQVTM and ANQGSEA. Between the trimmed V and J ends, which lost 5 bases and 4 bases, there was a span of 12 bases. The CDR3 DNA is TGCAGCGTTCACAGGGAGGGTTACGAGCAGTACTTC. It yields the protein CSVHREGYEQYF.

This clone appeared once. The rearrangement uses TRBV2 and TRBJ1-4, with D perhaps TRBD1 (5 bases). The CDR3 contains 14 residues. Trimming took 7 bases from V and 2 from J, leaving 11 bases between them. The germline gives CDR1 SNHLY, CDR2 FYNNEI. CDR3 residues: CASTQGSTNEKLFF. CDR3 sequence (DNA): TGTGCCAGCACCCAGGGTTCCACTAATGAAAAACTGTTTTTT.

The chain combines TRBV28 with TRBJ2-7; 12 bases match TRBD2. Germline V lookup: CDR1 MDHEN, CDR2 SYDVKM. Losses at the gene ends were 7 bases for V and 4 bases for J; bases not matched to a gene: 11. The CDR3 sequence is 16 residues long. CDR3 DNA sequence: TGTGCCAGCACCTCCCCCGGACTAGCGGGAAAGTACGAGCAGTACTTC. It translates to CASTSPGLAGKYEQYF.

The chain carries TRBV2 and TRBJ2-2; 10 bases are a match to TRBD1. The CDR3 is 15 residues long. Germline CDR1 reads SNHLY; CDR2 reads FYNNEI. V lost 6 bases and J lost 3; bases outside the gene matches: 4. The CDR3 protein is CASRGTGAYTGELFF. CDR3 DNA: TGTGCCAGCAGAGGGACAGGGGCCTACACCGGGGAGCTGTTTTTT. The variable domain in full, completed from reference TRBV2 and TRBJ2-2, reads EPEVTQTPSHQVTQMGQEVILRCVPISNHLYFYWYRQILGQKVEFLVSFYNNEISEKSEIFDDQFSVERPDGSNFTLKIRSTKLEDSAMYFCASRGTGAYTGELFFGEGSRLTVL.

The rearrangement joins TRBV30 to TRBJ2-2; D is uncertain. The germline V gene has CDR1 GTSNPN and CDR2 SVGIG (reference sequence). V lost 3 bases, J lost 6 bases, and 11 bases lay in between. This CDR3 comprises 13 residues. The CDR3 loop is CAWSGWASGELFF. The CDR3 DNA is TGTGCCTGGAGCGGGTGGGCTTCCGGGGAGCTGTTTTTT.

V usage is TRBV28 and J usage is TRBJ2-5, with 7 bases aligning to TRBD1. There are 16 residues in the CDR3. The V segment lost 0 bases and the J segment 1 base; nucleotides outside the gene matches: 5. Germline V gene lookup returns CDR1 MDHEN and CDR2 SYDVKM. The CDR3 protein is CASSLWGTALQETQYF. The CDR3 DNA is TGTGCCAGCAGTTTATGGGGGACAGCCCTCCAAGAGACCCAGTACTTC.

Regarding this clone: The same CDR3 can be traced to other DNA sequences in this sample. The J gene is TRBJ1-1, the V gene TRBV9; D is perhaps TRBD1 (6 bases). In germline, CDR1 is SGDLS, CDR2 YYNGEE. Trimming took 0 bases from V and 1 from J, leaving 10 bases between them. The CDR3 is 15 amino acids. CDR3 loop: CASSVAGVANTEAFF. The CDR3 DNA sequence: TGTGCCAGCAGCGTAGCAGGGGTGGCGAACACTGAAGCTTTCTTT.

This clone was recorded many times. The same CDR3 also results from other DNA sequences found in this sample. The V and J genes are TRBV6-4 and TRBJ2-2; D possibly corresponds to TRBD1 (5 bases). The CDR3 extends over 13 amino acids. Germline V CDR1 and CDR2: MRHNA, SNTAGT. Trimming removed 3 bases from V and 4 bases from J, with 6 bases in between. CDR3 sequence reads: CASSEGATGELFF. CDR3 DNA: TGTGCCAGCAGTGAAGGGGCCACCGGGGAGCTGTTTTTT.

This clone was seen a single time. The V call is TRBV5-5, the J call TRBJ1-2, with D maybe TRBD1 (5 bases). Germline CDR1 and CDR2: SGHKS and YYEKEE (reference sequence). The V end lost 2 bases, the J end lost 7 bases, and 15 bases lay between the germline ends. The CDR3 is made up of 14 amino acids. CDR3 sequence (DNA): TGTGCCAGCAGCTTCCAGGGAAACGACCCTGGCTACACCTTC. Protein: CASSFQGNDPGYTF.

V is TRBV25-1 and J is TRBJ2-3; 8 bases match TRBD2. The CDR3 extends over 13 amino acids. Germline CDR1 is MGHDK and CDR2 is SYGVNS. With V trimmed by 9 bases and J by 6 bases, 8 bases remained unmatched. The CDR3: CASQTSGADTQYF. The CDR3, as DNA: TGTGCCAGTCAAACTAGCGGTGCGGATACGCAGTATTTT.

This clone was detected only once. The chain couples TRBV14 to TRBJ2-1; tentatively, D is TRBD2 (7 bases). Germline CDR1 reads SGHDN; CDR2 reads FVKESK. The CDR3 covers 13 residues. The V and J ends lost 4 bases and 7 bases respectively, with 11 bases between them. CDR3 nucleotides: TGTGCCAGCAGCCGCGGGGGCTGGAATGAGCAGTTCTTC. Protein: CASSRGGWNEQFF.

The chain joins TRBV6-5 to TRBJ2-5, with TRBD1 identical over 7 bases. Germline values: CDR1 MNHEY, CDR2 SVGAGI. The J segment lost 4 bases and the V segment lost 6 bases, leaving 8 bases of the junction unmatched. This CDR3 comprises 14 residues. This CDR3 is CASSPGQRRETQYF. CDR3 bases: TGTGCCAGCAGCCCGGGACAGAGGAGAGAGACCCAGTACTTC.

This chain links TRBV29-1 with TRBJ2-1; 11 positions agree with TRBD1. Trimming cost V 6 bases and J 7 bases; bases outside gene matches: 8. The CDR3 loop spans 14 amino acids. The V gene's germline CDR1 is SQVTM and CDR2 ANQGSEA. The CDR3 bases are TGCAGCGTCGTCACCGGGACAGGGGGGAATGAGCAGTTCTTC. Translated, it gives CSVVTGTGGNEQFF.

This clone showed up just once. The gene calls are TRBV9 and TRBJ2-1; the match to TRBD2 covers 9 bases. CDR1 is SGDLS, CDR2 YYNGEE, per germline. With V trimmed by 3 bases and J by 7 bases, 17 bases remained unmatched. The CDR3 is made up of 18 amino acids. The CDR3 DNA follows: TGTGCCAGCAGCGCCACCCAGTGGGCGGGGGGGTCACCTAATGAGCAGTTCTTC. Its translation is CASSATQWAGGSPNEQFF.

This clone was counted once. CDR3 in amino acids: CASSQQGPPYNSPLHF. CDR3 nucleotide sequence: TGTGCCAGCAGCCAACAGGGGCCTCCCTATAATTCACCCCTCCACTTT. J is TRBJ1-6 and V is TRBV5-6; 7 nucleotides align to TRBD1. This CDR3 contains 16 residues. After removal of 4 bases from V and 2 bases from J, the junction contained 6 bases not matched to a gene. The germline CDR1 and CDR2 sequences are SGHDT and YYEEEE.

The chain recombines TRBV28 with TRBJ1-2; unclear D gene. CDR1 is MDHEN, CDR2 SYDVKM, per germline. CDR3 length: 13 residues. V was pared by 2 bases and J by 4 bases, with 8 bases between. The CDR3 sequence is CASSLSQVYGYTF. CDR3 DNA: TGTGCCAGCAGTTTAAGCCAGGTCTATGGCTACACCTTC.

This sequence joins TRBV5-1 and TRBJ2-2; no clear D. Germline lookup yields CDR1 SGHRS and CDR2 YFSETQ. Trimming removed 1 base at V and 5 bases at J, with 9 bases between. This CDR3 has 14 amino acids. CDR3 bases: TGCGCCAGCAGCTTGAGTAGCTTAACCGGGGAGCTGTTTTTT. Its protein is CASSLSSLTGELFF. Using reference TRBV5-1 and TRBJ2-2 for the parts outside the CDR3, the full variable domain is KAGVTQTPRYLIKTRGQQVTLSCSPISGHRSVSWYQQTPGQGLQFLFEYFSETQRNKGNFPGRFSGRQFSNSRSEMNVSTLELGDSALYLCASSLSSLTGELFFGEGSRLTVL.

The V gene is TRBV5-6, the J gene TRBJ1-2; D may be TRBD1 (6 bases). Deletions cut 0 bases from V and 2 bases from J, with 11 bases between. Germline CDR1 reads SGHDT; CDR2 reads YYEEEE. CDR3 length equals 15 residues. CDR3 sequence: CASSLDRVSNYGYTF. CDR3 nucleotides: TGTGCCAGCAGCTTGGACAGGGTCTCCAACTATGGCTACACCTTC.

This chain connects TRBV7-2 to TRBJ1-3; 9 bases fit TRBD1. The junction had 11 bases not matched to a gene; V was cut back by 8 bases and J by 6 bases. The CDR3 is made up of 15 amino acids. Per germline, CDR1 SGHTA and CDR2 FQGNSA. The CDR3 DNA follows: TGTGCCAGCTTCCTCGGACAGGGGAAAATAAACACCATATATTTT. It yields the protein CASFLGQGKINTIYF.